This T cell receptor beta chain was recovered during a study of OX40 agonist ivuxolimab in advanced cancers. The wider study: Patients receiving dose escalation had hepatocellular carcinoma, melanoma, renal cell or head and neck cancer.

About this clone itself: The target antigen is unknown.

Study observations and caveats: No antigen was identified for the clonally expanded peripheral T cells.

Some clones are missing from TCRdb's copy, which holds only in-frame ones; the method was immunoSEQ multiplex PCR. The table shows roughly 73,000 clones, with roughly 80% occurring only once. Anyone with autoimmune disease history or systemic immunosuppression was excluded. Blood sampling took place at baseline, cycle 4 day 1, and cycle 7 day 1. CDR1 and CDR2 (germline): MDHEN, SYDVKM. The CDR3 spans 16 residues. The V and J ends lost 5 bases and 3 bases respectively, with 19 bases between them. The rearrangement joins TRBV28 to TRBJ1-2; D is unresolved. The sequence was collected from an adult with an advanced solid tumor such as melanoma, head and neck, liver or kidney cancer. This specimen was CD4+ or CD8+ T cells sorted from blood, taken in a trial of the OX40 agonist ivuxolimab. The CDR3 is CASSPPPGATHYGYTF. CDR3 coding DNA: TGTGCCAGCAGTCCCCCCCCGGGAGCTACACACTATGGCTACACCTTC.